The following is a T cell receptor (beta chain) sequence with its context. The antigen remains undetermined. This sample stems from a study of shared clonotypes between healthy human individuals. Overall study results and limits: Among four donors, roughly 5.5% of naive CD4 clonotypes were found in common.

CD4+ cells yielded CD45RA+ naive and CD45RA-negative memory subsets. Trimming left V 5 bases short and J 5 bases short, with 18 bases between. The CDR3 contains 14 residues. Per germline, CDR1 GTSNPN and CDR2 SVGIG (reference sequence). TCRdb's copy holds only in-frame clones and misses some; the assay was immunoSEQ multiplex PCR. This sample has about 2.3 million clones; 85% to 95% occur once, and the top ten carry 0.37%. The chain uses TRBV30 and TRBJ1-1, with D hard to call. The specimen sequenced was naive CD4+ T cells from PBMCs. Subset in this sample: CD45RA+ positively selected. The TCR sequence derives from a man younger than 35 in good health. Some clones in this sample may be carry-over from other donors' samples. The CDR3 sequence is CAWAPGNGVTEAFF. CDR3 DNA sequence: TGTGCCTGGGCGCCCGGGAACGGGGTAACTGAAGCTTTCTTT.